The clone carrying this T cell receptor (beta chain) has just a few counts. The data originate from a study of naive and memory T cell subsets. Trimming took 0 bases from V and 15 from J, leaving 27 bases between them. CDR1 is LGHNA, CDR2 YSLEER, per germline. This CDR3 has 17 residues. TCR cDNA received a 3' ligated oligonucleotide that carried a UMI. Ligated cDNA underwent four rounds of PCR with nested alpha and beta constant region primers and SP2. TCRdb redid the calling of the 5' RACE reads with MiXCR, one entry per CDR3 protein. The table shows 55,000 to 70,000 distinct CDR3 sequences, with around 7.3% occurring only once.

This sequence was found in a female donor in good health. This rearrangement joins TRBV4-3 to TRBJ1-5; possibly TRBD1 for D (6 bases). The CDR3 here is CASSQDYGVYSGGRVHF. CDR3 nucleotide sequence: TGCGCCAGCAGCCAAGATTACGGGGTTTATTCGGGGGGCCGAGTGCATTTT.